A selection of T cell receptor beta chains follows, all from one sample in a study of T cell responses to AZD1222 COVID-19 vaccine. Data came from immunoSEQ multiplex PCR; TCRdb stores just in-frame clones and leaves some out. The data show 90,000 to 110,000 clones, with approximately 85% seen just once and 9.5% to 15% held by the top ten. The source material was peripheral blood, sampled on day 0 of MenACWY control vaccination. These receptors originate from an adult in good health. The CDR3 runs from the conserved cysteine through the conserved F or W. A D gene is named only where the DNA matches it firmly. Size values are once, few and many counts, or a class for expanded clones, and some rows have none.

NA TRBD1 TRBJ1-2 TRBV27 CASSTARGPGGYTF
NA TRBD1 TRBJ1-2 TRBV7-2 CASSFQTGGSYGYTF
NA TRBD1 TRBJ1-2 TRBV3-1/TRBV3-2 CASSRWDSSNYGYTF
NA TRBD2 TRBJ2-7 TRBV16 CASSQSTPPSGGEQYF
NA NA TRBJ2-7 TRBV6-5 CASSYSSRRFPYEQYF
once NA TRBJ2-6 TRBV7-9 CATSLVGRSGANVLTF
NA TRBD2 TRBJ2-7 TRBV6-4 CASSGLSGTSDYEQYF
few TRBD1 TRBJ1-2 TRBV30 CAWSATTGTGLLYGYTF
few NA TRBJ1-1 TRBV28 CASSETHGPGGMNTEAFF
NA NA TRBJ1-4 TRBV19 CASSHLGTSNEKLFF
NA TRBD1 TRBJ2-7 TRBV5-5 CASKRTGLYEQYF
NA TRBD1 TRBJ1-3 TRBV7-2 CASSWAGGSGNTIYF
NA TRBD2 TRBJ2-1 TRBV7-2 CATRPGGSSYNEQFF
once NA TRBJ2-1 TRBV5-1 CASSLALGANEQFF
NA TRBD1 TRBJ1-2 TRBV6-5 CASSYATGNYGYTF
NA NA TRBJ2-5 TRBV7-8 CASNRETQYF
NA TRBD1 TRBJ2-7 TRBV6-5 CASSYSGTGGYYEQYF
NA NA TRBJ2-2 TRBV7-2 CASSPQGTGELFF
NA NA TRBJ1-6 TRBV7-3 CASSLTGLPNSPLHF
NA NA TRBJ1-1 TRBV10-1 CATLAETEAFF
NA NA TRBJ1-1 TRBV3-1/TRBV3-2 CASSQTVNTEAFF
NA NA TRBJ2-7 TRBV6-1 CASSPPGHGDEQYF
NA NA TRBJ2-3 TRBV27 CASTDTQYF
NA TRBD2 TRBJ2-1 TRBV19 CASSPSGRLFGNEQFF
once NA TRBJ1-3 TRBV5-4 CASSARDGDRAGTIYF
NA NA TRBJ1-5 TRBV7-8 CASSLVWSQGPNQPQHF
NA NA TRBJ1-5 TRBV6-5 CATRGSGGDQPQHF
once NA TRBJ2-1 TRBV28 CASRGRRSSYNEQFF
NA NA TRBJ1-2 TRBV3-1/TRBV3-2 CASSQGFGGGYGYTF
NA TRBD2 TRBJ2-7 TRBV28 CASRRPGLNIYEQYF
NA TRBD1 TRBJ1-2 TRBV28 CASSPPGTDSIDYGYTF
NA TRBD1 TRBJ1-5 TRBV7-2 CASSRMGQGTLRDQPQHF
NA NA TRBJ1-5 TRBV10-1 CASTRTPHSQHF
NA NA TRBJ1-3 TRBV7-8 CASSLSRSGNTIYF
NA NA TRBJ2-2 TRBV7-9 CASSLGRGRAGELFF
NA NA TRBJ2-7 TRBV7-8 CASSPLGRNAYEQYF